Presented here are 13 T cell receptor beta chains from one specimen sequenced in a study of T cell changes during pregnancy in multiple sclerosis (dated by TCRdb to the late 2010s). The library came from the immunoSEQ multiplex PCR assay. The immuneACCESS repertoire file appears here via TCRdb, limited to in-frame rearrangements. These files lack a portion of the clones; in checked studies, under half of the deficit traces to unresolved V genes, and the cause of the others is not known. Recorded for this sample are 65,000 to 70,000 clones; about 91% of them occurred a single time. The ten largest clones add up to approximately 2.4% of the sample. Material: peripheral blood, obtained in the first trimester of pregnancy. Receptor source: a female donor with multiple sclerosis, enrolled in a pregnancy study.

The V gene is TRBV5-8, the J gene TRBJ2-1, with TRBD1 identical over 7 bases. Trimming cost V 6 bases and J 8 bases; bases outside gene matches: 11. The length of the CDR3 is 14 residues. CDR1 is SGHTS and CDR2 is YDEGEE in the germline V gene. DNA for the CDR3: TGTGCCAGCACCCCATGGACAGGCCAAGATGAGCAGTTCTTC. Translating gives CASTPWTGQDEQFF.

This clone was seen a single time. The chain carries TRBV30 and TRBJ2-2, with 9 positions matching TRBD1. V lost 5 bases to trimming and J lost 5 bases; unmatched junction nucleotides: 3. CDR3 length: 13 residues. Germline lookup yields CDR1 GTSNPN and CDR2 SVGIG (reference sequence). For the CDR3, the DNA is TGTGCCTGGGGGACAGGGACAACCGGGGAGCTGTTTTTT. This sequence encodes CAWGTGTTGELFF.

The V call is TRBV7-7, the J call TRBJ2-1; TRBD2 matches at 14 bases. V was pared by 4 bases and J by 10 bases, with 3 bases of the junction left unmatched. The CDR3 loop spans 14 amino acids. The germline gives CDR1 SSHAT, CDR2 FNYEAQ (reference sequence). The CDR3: CASSWGLAGEEQFF. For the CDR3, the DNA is TGTGCCAGCAGCTGGGGACTAGCGGGAGAGGAGCAGTTCTTC.

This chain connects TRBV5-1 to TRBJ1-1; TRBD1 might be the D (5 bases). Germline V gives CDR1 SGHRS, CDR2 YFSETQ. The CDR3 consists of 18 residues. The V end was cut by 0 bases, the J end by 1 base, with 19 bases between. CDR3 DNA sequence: TGCGCCAGCAGCTTGGAATTTAGTTACCGGGGGAGGAACACTGAAGCTTTCTTT. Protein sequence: CASSLEFSYRGRNTEAFF.

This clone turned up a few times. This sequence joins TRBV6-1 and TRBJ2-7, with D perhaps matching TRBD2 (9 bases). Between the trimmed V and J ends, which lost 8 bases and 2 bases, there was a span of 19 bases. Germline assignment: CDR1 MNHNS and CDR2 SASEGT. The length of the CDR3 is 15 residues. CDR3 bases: TGTGCCAGCTTCAGGGGGCTAGCGGGGACCTACGAGCAGTACTTC. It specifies CASFRGLAGTYEQYF.

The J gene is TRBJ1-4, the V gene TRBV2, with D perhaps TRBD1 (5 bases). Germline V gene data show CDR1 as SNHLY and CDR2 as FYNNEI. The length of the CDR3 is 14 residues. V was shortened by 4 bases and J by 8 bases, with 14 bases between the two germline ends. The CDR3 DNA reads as TGTGCCAGCAGTGGAGAATCAAGGGGAGAAAAACTGTTTTTT. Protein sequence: CASSGESRGEKLFF.

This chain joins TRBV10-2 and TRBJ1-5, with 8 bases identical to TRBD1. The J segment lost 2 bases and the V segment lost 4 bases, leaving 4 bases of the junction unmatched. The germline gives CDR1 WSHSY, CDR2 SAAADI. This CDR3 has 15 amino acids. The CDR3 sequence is CASSVAGGGNQPQHF. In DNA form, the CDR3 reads TGCGCCAGCAGTGTCGCAGGGGGCGGCAATCAGCCCCAGCATTTT.

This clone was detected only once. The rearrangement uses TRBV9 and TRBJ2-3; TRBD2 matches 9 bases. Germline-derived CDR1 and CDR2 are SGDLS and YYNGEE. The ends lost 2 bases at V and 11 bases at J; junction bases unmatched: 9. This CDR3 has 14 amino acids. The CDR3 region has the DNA TGTGCCAGCAGCGTTGGGACTAGCCCTGCGGAGCAGTATTTT. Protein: CASSVGTSPAEQYF.

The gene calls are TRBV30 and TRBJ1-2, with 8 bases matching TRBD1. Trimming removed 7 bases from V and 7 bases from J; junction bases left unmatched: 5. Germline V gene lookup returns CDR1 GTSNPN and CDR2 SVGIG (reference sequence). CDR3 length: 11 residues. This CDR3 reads CAFTGGAGYTF. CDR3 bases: TGTGCCTTCACAGGGGGGGCTGGCTACACCTTC.

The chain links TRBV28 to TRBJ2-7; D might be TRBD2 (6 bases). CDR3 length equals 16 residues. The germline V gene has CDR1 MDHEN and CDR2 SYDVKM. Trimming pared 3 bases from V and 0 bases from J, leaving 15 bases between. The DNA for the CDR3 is TGTGCCAGCAGTTTTGCTGCAGGAGGGAGCTCCTACGAGCAGTACTTC. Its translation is CASSFAAGGSSYEQYF.

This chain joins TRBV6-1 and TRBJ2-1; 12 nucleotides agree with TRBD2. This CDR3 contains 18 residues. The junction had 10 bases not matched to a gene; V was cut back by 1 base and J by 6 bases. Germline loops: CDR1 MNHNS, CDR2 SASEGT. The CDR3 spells CASSEGRLAGVSVNEQFF. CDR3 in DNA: TGTGCCAGCAGTGAAGGGAGACTAGCGGGAGTATCCGTCAATGAGCAGTTCTTC.

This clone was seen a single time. The CDR3 loop is CASSYSYRGEGYTF. The DNA of the CDR3 is TGTGCCAGCAGCTATTCTTACAGGGGGGAGGGCTACACCTTC. V and J are TRBV5-4 and TRBJ1-2; 8 bases match TRBD1. Germline lookup yields CDR1 SGHNT and CDR2 YYREEE (reference sequence). This CDR3 comprises 14 residues. Trimming took 3 bases from V and 8 from J; bases not matched to a gene: 9.

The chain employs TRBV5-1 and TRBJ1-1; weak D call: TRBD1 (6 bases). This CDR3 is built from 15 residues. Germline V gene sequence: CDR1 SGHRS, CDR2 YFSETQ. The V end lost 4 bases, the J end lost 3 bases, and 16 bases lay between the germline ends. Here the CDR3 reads CASSLQTGRDTEAFF. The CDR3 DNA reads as TGCGCCAGCAGCCTACAGACAGGACGGGACACTGAAGCTTTCTTT.